This TCR beta chain was profiled in a study of blood T cells in healthy people across ages. Whole-study findings and limits: Versus aged donors, long-lived donors had higher diversity and more naive CD4+ cells.

Germline V gene sequence: CDR1 LGHDT, CDR2 YNNKEL (reference sequence). With 11 bases clipped from V and 7 bases from J, the junction kept 7 bases outside the gene matches. This CDR3 is built from 12 residues. Next came a second PCR, run for roughly 6 to 11 cycles, which used a sample-barcoded 5' primer along with a J-beta primer mix. TCRdb re-called the 5' RACE reads through MiXCR, storing one row per CDR3 protein. The sample records 1.8 million or so distinct CDR3 sequences, about two fifths being singletons. A note on this clonotype: Its antigen is undetermined.

The rearrangement links TRBV3-1 to TRBJ2-7; 11 bases map to TRBD2. The source of this sequence is a human donor in good health. The sample comprised blood. The CDR3 DNA follows: TGTGCCTCTGAAGTAGCGGGGGGGGAGCAGTACTTC. This encodes CASEVAGGEQYF.